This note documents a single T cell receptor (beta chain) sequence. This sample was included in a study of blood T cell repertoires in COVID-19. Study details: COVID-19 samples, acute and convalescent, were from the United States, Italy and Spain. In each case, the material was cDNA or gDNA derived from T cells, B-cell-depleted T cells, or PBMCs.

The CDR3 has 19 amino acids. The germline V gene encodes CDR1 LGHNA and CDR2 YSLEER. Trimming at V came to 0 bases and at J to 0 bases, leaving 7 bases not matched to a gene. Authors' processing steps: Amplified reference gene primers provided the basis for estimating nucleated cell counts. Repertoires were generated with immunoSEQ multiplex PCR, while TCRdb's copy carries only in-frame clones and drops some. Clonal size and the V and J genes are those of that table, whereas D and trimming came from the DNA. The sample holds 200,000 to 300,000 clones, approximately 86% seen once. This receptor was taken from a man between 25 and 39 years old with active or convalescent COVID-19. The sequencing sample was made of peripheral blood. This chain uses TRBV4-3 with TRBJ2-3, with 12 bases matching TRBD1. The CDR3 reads CASSQDGGQGATSTDTQYF. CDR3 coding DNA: TGCGCCAGCAGCCAAGATGGGGGACAGGGGGCCACTAGCACAGATACGCAGTATTTT.